Listed below are T cell receptor beta chains from one sample, sequenced in a study of T cell repertoires in cytomegalovirus infection. TCRdb re-analysed the reads in MiXCR, keeping a single row per CDR3 protein. The sample shows some 800,000 distinct CDR3 sequences, 25% to 30% of them seen only once. The antigens these receptors bind are not known. Source: cultured CD8+ T cells from PBMCs, taken from culture after CMV antigen stimulation. The receptor set was obtained from a human donor in good health (CMV status not recorded). Some clones in this sample may be carry-over from other donors' samples. Both conserved end residues are part of each CDR3. The D gene is left open where the match is weak. Where a row states a size, it is once, few, many or the class of an expanded clone; other rows omit it.

D gene: NA
V gene: TRBV7-9
clone size: few
J gene: TRBJ2-5
CDR3 DNA: TGTGCCAGCAGCTTAGGGGCTACCAGATTATTGGAGACCCAGTACTTC
CDR3 protein: CASSLGATRLLETQYF

D gene: NA
V gene: TRBV10-3
clone size: few
J gene: TRBJ1-1
CDR3 DNA: TGTGCCATCAGTGAGACACCGAACACTGAAGCTTTCTTT
CDR3 protein: CAISETPNTEAFF

D gene: TRBD2
V gene: TRBV20-1
clone size: NA
J gene: TRBJ2-3
CDR3 DNA: TGCAGTGCTAGAGATCCCAGCGGGGGCCCCACAGATACGCAGTATTTT
CDR3 protein: CSARDPSGGPTDTQYF

D gene: NA
V gene: TRBV6-1
clone size: few
J gene: TRBJ2-5
CDR3 DNA: TGTGCCAGCAGCGGTAGGGTCTACCAAGAGACCCAGTACTTC
CDR3 protein: CASSGRVYQETQYF

D gene: NA
V gene: TRBV12-3/TRBV12-4
clone size: NA
J gene: TRBJ1-5
CDR3 DNA: TGTGCCAGCAGTTTCTTGAGTTGGGATCAGCCCCAGCATTTT
CDR3 protein: CASSFLSWDQPQHF

D gene: TRBD1
V gene: TRBV10-2
clone size: few
J gene: TRBJ1-1
CDR3 DNA: TGCGCGGCAGCAGGGGGCGGCGGTGAAGCTTTCTTT
CDR3 protein: CAAAGGGGEAFF

D gene: TRBD2
V gene: TRBV5-4
clone size: NA
J gene: TRBJ2-7
CDR3 DNA: TGTGCCAGCAGCTTGGCTAGCGGACTAAGCTCCTACGAGCAGTACTTC
CDR3 protein: CASSLASGLSSYEQYF

D gene: NA
V gene: TRBV7-9
clone size: NA
J gene: TRBJ1-4
CDR3 DNA: TGTGCCAGCAGCTTCGTGGATGAAAAACTGTTTTTT
CDR3 protein: CASSFVDEKLFF

D gene: NA
V gene: TRBV11-2
clone size: few
J gene: TRBJ1-2
CDR3 DNA: TGTGCCAGCAGCTTGGGAGGCCCACCCGCTAACTATGGCTACACCTTC
CDR3 protein: CASSLGGPPANYGYTF

D gene: NA
V gene: TRBV7-8
clone size: many
J gene: TRBJ1-1
CDR3 DNA: TGTGCCAGCAGCTTGAAACAAGGGCTGAACACTGAAGCTTTCTTT
CDR3 protein: CASSLKQGLNTEAFF

D gene: NA
V gene: TRBV5-6
clone size: NA
J gene: TRBJ1-1
CDR3 DNA: TGTGCCAGCAGCTTTCTGCCTGGTTCGGGGGGCATTATGAACACTGAAGCTTTCTTT
CDR3 protein: CASSFLPGSGGIMNTEAFF

D gene: NA
V gene: TRBV19
clone size: NA
J gene: TRBJ2-2
CDR3 DNA: TGTGCCAGTAAATACGCCGGGGAGCTGTTTTTT
CDR3 protein: CASKYAGELFF

D gene: NA
V gene: TRBV4-3
clone size: NA
J gene: TRBJ2-3
CDR3 DNA: TGCGCCAGCAGCCAAATATTTGTCGGGGCGGTAGACACAGATACGCAGTATTTT
CDR3 protein: CASSQIFVGAVDTDTQYF

D gene: TRBD1
V gene: TRBV7-6
clone size: NA
J gene: TRBJ2-3
CDR3 DNA: TGTGCCAGCAGCTTAGGGACAGGGTGGGCAGATACGCAGTATTTT
CDR3 protein: CASSLGTGWADTQYF

D gene: NA
V gene: TRBV7-9
clone size: few
J gene: TRBJ1-1
CDR3 DNA: TGTGCCAGCAGCTATACAGGGTATTCTGAAGCTTTCTTT
CDR3 protein: CASSYTGYSEAFF

D gene: TRBD1
V gene: TRBV28
clone size: few
J gene: TRBJ1-6
CDR3 DNA: TGTGCCAGCAGTTACAGGGGGGGGAATTCACCCCTCCACTTT
CDR3 protein: CASSYRGGNSPLHF